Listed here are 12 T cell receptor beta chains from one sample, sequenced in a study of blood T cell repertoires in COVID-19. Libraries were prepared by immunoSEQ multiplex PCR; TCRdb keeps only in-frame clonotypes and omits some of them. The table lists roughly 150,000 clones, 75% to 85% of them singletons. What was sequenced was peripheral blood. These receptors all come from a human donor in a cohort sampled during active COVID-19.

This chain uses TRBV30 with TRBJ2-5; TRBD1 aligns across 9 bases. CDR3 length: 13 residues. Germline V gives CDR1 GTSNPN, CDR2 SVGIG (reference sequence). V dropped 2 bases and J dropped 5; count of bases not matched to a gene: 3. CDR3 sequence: CAWSTGGRETQYF. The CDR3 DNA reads TGTGCCTGGAGTACAGGGGGCAGGGAGACCCAGTACTTC.

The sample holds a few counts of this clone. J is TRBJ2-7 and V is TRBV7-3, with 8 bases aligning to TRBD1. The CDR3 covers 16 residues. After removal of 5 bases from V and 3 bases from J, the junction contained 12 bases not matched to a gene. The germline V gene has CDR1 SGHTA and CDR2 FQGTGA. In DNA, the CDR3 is TGTGCCAGCAGCCAGGGGCCGGGACAGGCACTCTACGAGCAGTACTTC. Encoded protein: CASSQGPGQALYEQYF.

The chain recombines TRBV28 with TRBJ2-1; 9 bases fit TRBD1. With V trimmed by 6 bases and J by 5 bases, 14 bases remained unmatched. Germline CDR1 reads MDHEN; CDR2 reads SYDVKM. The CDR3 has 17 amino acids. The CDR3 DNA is TGTGCCAGCAGCCTCAGACAGGGGGGGGTACCTCACAATGAGCAGTTCTTC. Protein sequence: CASSLRQGGVPHNEQFF.

DNA of the CDR3: TGTGCCAGCAGCTTAACCGGCGGGACTCACTACAATGAGCAGTTCTTC. Its translation: CASSLTGGTHYNEQFF. The chain employs TRBV11-1 and TRBJ2-1, with D possibly matching TRBD2 (6 bases). The CDR3 is 16 amino acids. The germline gives CDR1 SGHAT, CDR2 FQDESV (reference sequence). Trimming left V 2 bases short and J 3 bases short, with 14 bases between.

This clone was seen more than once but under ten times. The DNA of the CDR3 is TGCGCCAGCAGCCAACAATACGGGGGGGCTAACACAGATACGCAGTATTTT. It encodes CASSQQYGGANTDTQYF. This chain connects TRBV4-3 to TRBJ2-3; 8 bases agree with TRBD2. This CDR3 has 17 amino acids. The V segment lost 2 bases and the J segment 2 bases; nucleotides outside the gene matches: 9. The germline CDR1 and CDR2 sequences are LGHNA and YSLEER.

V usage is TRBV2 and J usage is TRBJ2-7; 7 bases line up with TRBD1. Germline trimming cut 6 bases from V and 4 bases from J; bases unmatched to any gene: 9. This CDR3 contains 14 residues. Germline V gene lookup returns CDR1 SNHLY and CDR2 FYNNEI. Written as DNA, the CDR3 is TGTGCCAGCAGCCTCACAGGGGACGGGTACGAGCAGTACTTC. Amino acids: CASSLTGDGYEQYF.

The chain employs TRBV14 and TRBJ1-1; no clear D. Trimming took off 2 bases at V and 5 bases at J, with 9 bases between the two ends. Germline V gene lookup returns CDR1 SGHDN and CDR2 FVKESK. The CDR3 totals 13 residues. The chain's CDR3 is CASSQTRQTEAFF. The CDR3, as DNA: TGTGCCAGCAGCCAAACCCGACAAACTGAAGCTTTCTTT.

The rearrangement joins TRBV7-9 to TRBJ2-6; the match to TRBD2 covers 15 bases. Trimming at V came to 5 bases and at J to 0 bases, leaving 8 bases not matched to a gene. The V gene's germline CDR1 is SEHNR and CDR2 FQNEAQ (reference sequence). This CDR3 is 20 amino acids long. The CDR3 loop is CASSRGTSGRLSSGANVLTF. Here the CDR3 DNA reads TGTGCCAGCAGCCGGGGGACTAGCGGGAGGTTGAGCTCTGGGGCCAACGTCCTGACTTTC. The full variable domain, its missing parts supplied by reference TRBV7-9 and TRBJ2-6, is DTGVSQNPRHKITKRGQNVTFRCDPISEHNRLYWYRQTLGQGPEFLTYFQNEAQLEKSRLLSDRFSAERPKGSFSTLEIQRTEQGDSAMYLCASSRGTSGRLSSGANVLTFGAGSRLTVL.

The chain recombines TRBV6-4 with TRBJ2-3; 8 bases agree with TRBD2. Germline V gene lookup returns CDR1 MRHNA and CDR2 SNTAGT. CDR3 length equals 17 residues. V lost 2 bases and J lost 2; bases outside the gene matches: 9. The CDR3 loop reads CASSDQPFGRATDTQYF. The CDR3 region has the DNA TGTGCCAGCAGTGACCAGCCTTTCGGGAGGGCCACAGATACGCAGTATTTT.

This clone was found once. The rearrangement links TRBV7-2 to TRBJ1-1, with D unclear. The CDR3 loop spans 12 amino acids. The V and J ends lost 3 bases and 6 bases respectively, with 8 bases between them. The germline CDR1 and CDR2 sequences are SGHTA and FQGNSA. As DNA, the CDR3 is TGTGCCAGCAGCTTTCTTGGCCCTGAAGCTTTCTTT. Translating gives CASSFLGPEAFF.

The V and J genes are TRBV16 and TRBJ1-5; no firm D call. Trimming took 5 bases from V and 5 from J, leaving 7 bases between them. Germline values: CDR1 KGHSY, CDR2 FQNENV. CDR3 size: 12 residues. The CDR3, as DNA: TGTGCCAGCAGCTCACAAGATCAGCCCCAGCATTTT. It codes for CASSSQDQPQHF.

The CDR3 nucleotides are TGTGCCAGCAGTTTAACAGTTGGGGGCGAAGTCATTCAGTACTTC. This encodes CASSLTVGGEVIQYF. The chain is built from TRBV27 and TRBJ2-4; a weak D match, TRBD1 (6 bases). V lost 2 bases to trimming and J lost 9 bases, with 17 bases between them. Germline V gene sequence: CDR1 MNHEY, CDR2 SMNVEV (reference sequence). This CDR3 comprises 15 residues.